This TCR beta chain came from a study of graft-versus-host responses after intestinal transplantation (TCRdb year 2021). Describing the broader study: Recipients received multivisceral, liver-intestinal, or isolated intestinal transplants. Every recipient was given anti-thymocyte globulin induction, then maintenance tacrolimus and steroids for roughly three years. Bulk TCR-beta CDR3 sequencing was used to track graft-versus-host and host-versus-graft alloreactive T cell clones in the graft, circulation and bone marrow after intestinal transplantation. To identify alloreactive clones, pre-transplant mixed lymphocyte reaction products were sequenced and then compared with unstimulated pre-transplant donor and recipient T cells. Of the approximately 24 intestinal transplant recipients enrolled in the cohort, one of whom was a retransplant, a few patients without pretransplant specimens were excluded. Donor T cell macrochimerism was defined as a peak of at least 4% donor T cells among recipient peripheral blood mononuclear cells. Samples from three later patients were sequenced in-house on an Illumina MiSeq with MiXCR processing rather than by the commercial service.

The meaning of the sample's time point label: cells obtained before transplantation from donor or recipient. CD3+CD4+ and CD3+CD8+ populations were FACS-sorted from unstimulated pre-transplant donor and recipient cells taken from spleen or lymph nodes. The junction shows trimming of 1 base on V and 4 bases on J, plus 16 bases between the germline ends. Its CDR3 holds 16 amino acids, cysteine through phenylalanine. The sequence is cut down to CDR3 DNA, 48 bases in frame from base 1. The germline V gene specifies KGHSH as CDR1 and LQKENI as CDR2. Regarding this clone: The antigen it binds to is not known. No much larger clone is present one base from it, and per-base qualities are unavailable.

Receptor libraries were prepared by the immunoSEQ multiplex PCR assay. For most patients, genomic DNA was isolated with the Qiagen DNeasy Blood and Tissue Kit and sent frozen to Adaptive Biotechnologies for TCR sequencing. For most patients, genomic DNA was subjected to high-throughput TCR-beta CDR3 sequencing by Adaptive Biotechnologies. Per the original workflow: Adaptive's ImmunoSEQ software supplied the TCR sequencing data for 15 to 20 patients, while MiXCR and VDJtools were used to process a few other patients. CD4 versus CD8 sorting errors were corrected by removing sequences found in both subsets at a frequency ratio below 5:1. CDR3 nucleotide sequences shared between donor and recipient were removed because the origin of such sequences could not be assigned. To count as alloreactive, a clone needed at least 2-fold expansion over unstimulated cells and a minimum CFSE-low frequency of 0.002% (template counts) or 0.001% (read counts). Mappable clones were those detected in sequenced pre-transplant spleen, lymph node, or MLR CFSE-low populations of the donor or recipient. The cumulative frequency of alloreactive clones was calculated as a percentage of all sequences, weighted by copy number. TCRdb holds this immuneACCESS table with in-frame rearrangements only. Some clones are missing; in checked studies, unresolved V genes explain under half, and the rest has no known cause. D and trimming were read from the DNA, whereas the V and J calls and clone size are those reported in that table. For this sample there are around 130,000 clones; more than 90% appear just once. The biggest ten clones account for over 0.15% of the sample.

The research as a whole found: In patients with donor T cell macrochimerism, the allografts had high GvH to HvG T cell clonal ratios. The conclusions were limited by the relatively low number and heterogeneity of the intestinal transplant patients. Peak levels of circulating GvH clones were associated with declines in HvG clones early after transplant. GvH clones were detected in recipient bone marrow, and some appeared earlier in ileal mucosa or blood, consistent with an intestinal mucosal origin.

This sequence was found in a human donor who received an intestinal transplant. The rearrangement combines TRBV18 with TRBJ2-5; TRBD1 could be the D gene, as 5 bases match. The sample was unstimulated CD4+ T cells sorted from spleen or lymph node cells, taken before intestinal transplant. The CDR3 amino acid sequence is: CASSPLVRAGVETQYF. The DNA is as follows: TGTGCCAGCTCACCACTGGTCAGGGCAGGAGTAGAGACCCAGTACTTC.